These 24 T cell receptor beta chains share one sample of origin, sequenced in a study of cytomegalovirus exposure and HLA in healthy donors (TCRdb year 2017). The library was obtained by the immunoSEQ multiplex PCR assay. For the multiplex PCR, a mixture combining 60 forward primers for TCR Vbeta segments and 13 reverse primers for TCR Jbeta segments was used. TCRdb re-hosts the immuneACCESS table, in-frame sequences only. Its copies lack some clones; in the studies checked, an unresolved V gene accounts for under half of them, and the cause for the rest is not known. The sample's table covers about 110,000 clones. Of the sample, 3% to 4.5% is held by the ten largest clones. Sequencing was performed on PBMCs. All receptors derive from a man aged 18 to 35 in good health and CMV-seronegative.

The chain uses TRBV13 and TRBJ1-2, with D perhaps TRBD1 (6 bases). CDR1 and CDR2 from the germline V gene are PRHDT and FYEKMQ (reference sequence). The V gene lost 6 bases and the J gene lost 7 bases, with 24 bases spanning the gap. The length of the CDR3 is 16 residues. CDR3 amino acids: CASRPRGGGQYGGYTF. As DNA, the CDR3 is TGTGCCAGCAGGCCCCGTGGGGGGGGGCAGTATGGTGGCTACACCTTC.

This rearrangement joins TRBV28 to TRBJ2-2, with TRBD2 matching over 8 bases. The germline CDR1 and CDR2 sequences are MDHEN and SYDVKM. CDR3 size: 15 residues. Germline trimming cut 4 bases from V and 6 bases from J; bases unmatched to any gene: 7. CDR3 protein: CASSSFGRGPGELFF. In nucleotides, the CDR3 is TGTGCCAGCAGTTCCTTCGGGAGGGGTCCCGGGGAGCTGTTTTTT.

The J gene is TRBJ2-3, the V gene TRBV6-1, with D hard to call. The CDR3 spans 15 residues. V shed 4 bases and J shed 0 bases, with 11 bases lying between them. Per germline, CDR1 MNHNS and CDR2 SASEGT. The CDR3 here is CASSVSEYSTDTQYF. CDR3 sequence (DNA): TGTGCCAGCAGTGTATCAGAATATAGCACAGATACGCAGTATTTT.

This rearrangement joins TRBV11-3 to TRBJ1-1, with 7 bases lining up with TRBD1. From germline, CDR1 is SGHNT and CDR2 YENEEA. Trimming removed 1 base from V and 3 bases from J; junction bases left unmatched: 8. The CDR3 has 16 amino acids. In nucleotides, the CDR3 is TGTGCCAGCAGCTTAGGCTTAGGGGGCTACGACACTGAAGCTTTCTTT. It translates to CASSLGLGGYDTEAFF.

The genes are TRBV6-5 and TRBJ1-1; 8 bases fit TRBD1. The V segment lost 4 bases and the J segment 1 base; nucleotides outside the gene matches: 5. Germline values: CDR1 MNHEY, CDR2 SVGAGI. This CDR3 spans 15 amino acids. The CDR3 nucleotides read TGTGCCAGCAGTTCACAGGGGGTGGGGAACACTGAAGCTTTCTTT. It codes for CASSSQGVGNTEAFF.

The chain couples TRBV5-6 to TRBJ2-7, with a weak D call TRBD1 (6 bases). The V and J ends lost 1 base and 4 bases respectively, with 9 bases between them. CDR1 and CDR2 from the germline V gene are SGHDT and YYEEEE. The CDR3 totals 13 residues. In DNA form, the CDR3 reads TGTGCCAGCAGCTTGACAGGGTTGTACGAGCAGTACTTC. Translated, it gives CASSLTGLYEQYF. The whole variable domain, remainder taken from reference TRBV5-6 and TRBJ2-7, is DAGVTQSPTHLIKTRGQQVTLRCSPKSGHDTVSWYQQALGQGPQFIFQYYEEEERQRGNFPDRFSGHQFPNYSSELNVNALLLGDSALYLCASSLTGLYEQYFGPGTRLTVT.

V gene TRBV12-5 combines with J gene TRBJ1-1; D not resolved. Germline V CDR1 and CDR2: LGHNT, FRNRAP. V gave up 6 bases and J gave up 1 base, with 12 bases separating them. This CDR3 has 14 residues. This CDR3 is CASGAGGRNTEAFF. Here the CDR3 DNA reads TGTGCTAGTGGGGCGGGCGGTAGGAACACTGAAGCTTTCTTT.

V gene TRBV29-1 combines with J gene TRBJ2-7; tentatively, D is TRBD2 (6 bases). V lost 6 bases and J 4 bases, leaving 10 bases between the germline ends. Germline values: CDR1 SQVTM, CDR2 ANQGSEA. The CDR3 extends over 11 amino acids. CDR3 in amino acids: CSVEGSYEQYF. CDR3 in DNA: TGCAGCGTGGAGGGAAGTTACGAGCAGTACTTC.

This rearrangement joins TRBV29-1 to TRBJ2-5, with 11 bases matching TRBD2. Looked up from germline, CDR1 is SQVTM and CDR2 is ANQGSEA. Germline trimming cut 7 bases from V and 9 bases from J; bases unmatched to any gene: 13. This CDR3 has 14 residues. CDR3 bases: TGCAGCGCCCGAGGGACTAGCGGCCTCGCGGCCCAGTACTTC. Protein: CSARGTSGLAAQYF.

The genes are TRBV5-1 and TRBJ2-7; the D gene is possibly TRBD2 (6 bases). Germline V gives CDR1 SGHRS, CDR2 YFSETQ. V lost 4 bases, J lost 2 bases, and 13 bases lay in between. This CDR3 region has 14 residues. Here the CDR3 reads CASSPIGGAYEQYF. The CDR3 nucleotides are TGCGCCAGCAGCCCCATAGGAGGGGCCTACGAGCAGTACTTC.

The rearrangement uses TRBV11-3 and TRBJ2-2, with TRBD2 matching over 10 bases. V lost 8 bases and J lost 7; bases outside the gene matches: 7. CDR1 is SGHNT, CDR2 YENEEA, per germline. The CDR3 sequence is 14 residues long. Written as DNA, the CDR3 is TGTGCCAGCGAGAAGCGGGGGGGCCACGGGGAGCTGTTTTTT. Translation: CASEKRGGHGELFF.

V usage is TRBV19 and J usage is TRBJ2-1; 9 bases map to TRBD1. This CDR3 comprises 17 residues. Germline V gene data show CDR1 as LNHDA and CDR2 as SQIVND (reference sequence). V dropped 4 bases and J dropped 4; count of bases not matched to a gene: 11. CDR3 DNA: TGTGCCAGTAGTACTAGGTTATCGGACAGGGGATACAATGAGCAGTTCTTC. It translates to CASSTRLSDRGYNEQFF.

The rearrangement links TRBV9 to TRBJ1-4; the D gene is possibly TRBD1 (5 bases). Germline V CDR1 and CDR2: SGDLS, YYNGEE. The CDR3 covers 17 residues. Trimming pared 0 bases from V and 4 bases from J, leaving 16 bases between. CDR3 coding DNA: TGTGCCAGCAGCGTAGACCCCCTCGGGGGGGTTAATGAAAAACTGTTTTTT. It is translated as CASSVDPLGGVNEKLFF. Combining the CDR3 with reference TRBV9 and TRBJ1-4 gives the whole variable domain DSGVTQTPKHLITATGQRVTLRCSPRSGDLSVYWYQQSLDQGLQFLIQYYNGEERAKGNILERFSAQQFPDLHSELNLSSLELGDSALYFCASSVDPLGGVNEKLFFGSGTQLSVL.

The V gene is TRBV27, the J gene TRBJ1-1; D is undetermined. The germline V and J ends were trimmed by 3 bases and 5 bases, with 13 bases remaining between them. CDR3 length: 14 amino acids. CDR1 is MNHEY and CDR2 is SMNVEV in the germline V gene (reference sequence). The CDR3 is CASSFGHLRTEAFF. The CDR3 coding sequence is TGTGCCAGCAGTTTTGGGCACCTCAGGACTGAAGCTTTCTTT.

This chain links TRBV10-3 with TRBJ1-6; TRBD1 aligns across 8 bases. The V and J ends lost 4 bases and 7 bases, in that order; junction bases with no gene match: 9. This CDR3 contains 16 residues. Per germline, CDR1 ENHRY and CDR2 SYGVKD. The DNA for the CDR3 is TGTGCCATCAGTGTCGCCGGGACAGGCCTGAATTCACCCCTCCACTTT. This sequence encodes CAISVAGTGLNSPLHF.

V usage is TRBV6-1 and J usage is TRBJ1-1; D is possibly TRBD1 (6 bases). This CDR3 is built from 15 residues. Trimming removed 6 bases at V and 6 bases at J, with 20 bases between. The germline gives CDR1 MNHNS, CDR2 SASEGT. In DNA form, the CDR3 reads TGTGCCAGCAGGAAGAACAGGGTGGGAAGCGCTGAAGCTTTCTTT. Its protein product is CASRKNRVGSAEAFF.

CDR3 amino acids: CASSLGGGGRAKTQYF. CDR3 coding DNA: TGTGCCAGCAGCTTAGGAGGGGGGGGCCGGGCCAAGACCCAGTACTTC. This chain joins TRBV7-2 and TRBJ2-5, with a weak D call TRBD2 (7 bases). CDR1 is SGHTA, CDR2 FQGNSA, per germline. The CDR3 is made up of 16 amino acids. V shed 1 base and J shed 6 bases, with 18 bases lying between them.

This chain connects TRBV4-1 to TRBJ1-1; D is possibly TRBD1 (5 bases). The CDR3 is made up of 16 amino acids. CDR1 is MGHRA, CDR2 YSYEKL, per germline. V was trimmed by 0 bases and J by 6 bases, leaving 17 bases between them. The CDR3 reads CASSQDGGARVPEAFF. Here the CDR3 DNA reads TGCGCCAGCAGCCAAGATGGCGGGGCCCGGGTACCTGAAGCTTTCTTT.

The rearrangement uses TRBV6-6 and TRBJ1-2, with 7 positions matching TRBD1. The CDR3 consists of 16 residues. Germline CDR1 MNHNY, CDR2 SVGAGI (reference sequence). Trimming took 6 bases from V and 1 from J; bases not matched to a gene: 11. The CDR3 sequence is CASSHPGTENNYGYTF. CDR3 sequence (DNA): TGTGCCAGCAGCCACCCCGGGACAGAGAATAACTATGGCTACACCTTC.

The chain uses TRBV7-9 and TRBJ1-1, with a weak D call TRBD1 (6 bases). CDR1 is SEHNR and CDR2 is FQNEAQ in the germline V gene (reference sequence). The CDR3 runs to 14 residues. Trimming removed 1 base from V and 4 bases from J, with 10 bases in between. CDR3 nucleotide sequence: TGTGCCAGCAGCTTAGTGTCAGGGGTCACTGAAGCTTTCTTT. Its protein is CASSLVSGVTEAFF.

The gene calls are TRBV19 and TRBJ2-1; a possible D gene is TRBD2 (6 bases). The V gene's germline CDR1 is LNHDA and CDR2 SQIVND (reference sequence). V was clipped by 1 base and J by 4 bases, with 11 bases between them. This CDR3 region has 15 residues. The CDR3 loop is CASSIVGGVYNEQFF. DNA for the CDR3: TGTGCCAGTAGTATAGTTGGCGGGGTGTACAATGAGCAGTTCTTC. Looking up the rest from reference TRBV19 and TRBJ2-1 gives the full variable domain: DGGITQSPKYLFRKEGQNVTLSCEQNLNHDAMYWYRQDPGQGLRLIYYSQIVNDFQKGDIAEGYSVSREKKESFPLTVTSAQKNPTAFYLCASSIVGGVYNEQFFGPGTRLTVL.

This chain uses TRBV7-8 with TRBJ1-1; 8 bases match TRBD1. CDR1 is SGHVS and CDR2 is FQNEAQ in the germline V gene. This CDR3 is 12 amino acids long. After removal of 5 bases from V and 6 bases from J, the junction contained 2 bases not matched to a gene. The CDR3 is CASSTRGPEAFF. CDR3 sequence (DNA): TGTGCCAGCAGCACCAGGGGGCCTGAAGCTTTCTTT. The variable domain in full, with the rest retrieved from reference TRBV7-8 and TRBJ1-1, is GAGVSQSPRYKVAKRGQDVALRCDPISGHVSLFWYQQALGQGPEFLTYFQNEAQLDKSGLPSDRFFAERPEGSVSTLKIQRTQQEDSAVYLCASSTRGPEAFFGQGTRLTVV.

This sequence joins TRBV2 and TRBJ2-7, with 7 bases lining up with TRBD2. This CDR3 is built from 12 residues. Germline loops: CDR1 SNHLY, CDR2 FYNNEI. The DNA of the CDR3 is TGTGCATACCGGGACTACCACTACGAGCAGTACTTC. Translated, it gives CAYRDYHYEQYF.

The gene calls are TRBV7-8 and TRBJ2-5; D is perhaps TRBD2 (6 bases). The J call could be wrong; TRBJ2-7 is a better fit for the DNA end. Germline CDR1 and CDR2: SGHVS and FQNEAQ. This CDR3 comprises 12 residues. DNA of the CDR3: TGTGCCAGCAGCCCGGGACTCTACGAGCAGTACTTC. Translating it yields CASSPGLYEQYF.